A single sample is the source of the 11 T cell receptor beta chains below, sequenced in a study of shared clonotypes between healthy human individuals. Sequencing used immunoSEQ multiplex PCR; TCRdb keeps in-frame clones, though not all of them. The repertoire includes millions of clones, 93% of them detected once, and about 0.37% sits in the top ten. Sequenced sample: naive CD4+ T cells from PBMCs. Subset in this sample: CD45RA+ positively selected. The origin of the receptors is a man younger than 35 in good health. Some clones in this sample may be carry-over from other donors' samples.

This rearrangement joins TRBV6-1 to TRBJ2-7, with a weak D call TRBD1 (5 bases). The V end was cut by 3 bases, the J end by 5 bases, with 11 bases between. CDR3 length: 13 amino acids. Germline CDR1 reads MNHNS; CDR2 reads SASEGT. The CDR3 coding sequence is TGTGCCAGCAGTGACAGGGTTGTACACGAGCAGTACTTC. Translating it yields CASSDRVVHEQYF.

As for this clone: Other nucleotide sequences from this sample produce the same CDR3. The chain couples TRBV11-2 to TRBJ1-4; D unresolved. The CDR3 is made up of 13 amino acids. Germline V gene lookup returns CDR1 SGHAT and CDR2 FQNNGV. Deletions cut 5 bases from V and 4 bases from J, with 8 bases between. CDR3 loop: CASSRPGNEKLFF. The CDR3 region has the DNA TGTGCCAGCAGCCGTCCGGGTAATGAAAAACTGTTTTTT.

This clone occurred once. The same CDR3 also results from other DNA sequences found in this sample. The chain combines TRBV30 with TRBJ1-2; D is unclear. The CDR3 totals 11 residues. Germline V lookup: CDR1 GTSNPN, CDR2 SVGIG (reference sequence). V gave up 0 bases and J gave up 8 bases, with 7 bases separating them. The CDR3 DNA reads as TGTGCCTGGAGTGTGTCGGGCGGCTACACCTTC. It translates to CAWSVSGGYTF. The entire variable domain, with the rest obtained from reference TRBV30 and TRBJ1-2, is as follows: SQTIHQWPATLVQPVGSPLSLECTVEGTSNPNLYWYRQAAGRGLQLLFYSVGIGQISSEVPQNLSASRPQDRQFILSSKKLLLSDSGFYLCAWSVSGGYTFGSGTRLTVV.

The CDR3 DNA follows: TGTGCCAGCAGCCCCCTACTAGCGAAGAATGAGCAGTTCTTC. Its translation is CASSPLLAKNEQFF. V and J are TRBV11-2 and TRBJ2-1; TRBD2 matches 7 bases. Trimming removed 5 bases from V and 7 bases from J; junction bases left unmatched: 8. Germline values: CDR1 SGHAT, CDR2 FQNNGV. This CDR3 has 14 amino acids.

This chain links TRBV28 with TRBJ1-2; D gene uncertain. V was shortened by 2 bases and J by 6 bases, with 10 bases between the two germline ends. The V gene's germline CDR1 is MDHEN and CDR2 SYDVKM. This CDR3 is built from 13 residues. CDR3 sequence (DNA): TGTGCCAGCAGTTTAACAGCGGGCCATGGCTACACCTTC. It translates to CASSLTAGHGYTF.

The V gene is TRBV19, the J gene TRBJ1-1; TRBD1 matches at 7 bases. CDR1 is LNHDA, CDR2 SQIVND, per germline (reference sequence). The trim removed 2 bases at V and 4 bases at J, leaving 13 bases unmatched. The CDR3 has 17 amino acids. DNA of the CDR3: TGTGCCAGTAGTATATCGGGACAGTGGCCCGCGGGCACTGAAGCTTTCTTT. Encoded protein: CASSISGQWPAGTEAFF.

This chain joins TRBV19 and TRBJ2-3, with D perhaps matching TRBD2 (5 bases). The CDR3 is 17 amino acids. Trimming stripped 2 bases from V and 4 bases from J, with 19 bases between. Looked up from germline, CDR1 is LNHDA and CDR2 is SQIVND (reference sequence). CDR3 protein: CASSINFPNGIPDTQYF. CDR3 DNA sequence: TGTGCCAGTAGTATAAATTTCCCTAACGGGATCCCAGATACGCAGTATTTT.

This clone occurred once. Other DNA sequences in this specimen translate into the identical CDR3. This sequence joins TRBV6-5 and TRBJ2-7; 11 bases are shared with TRBD2. CDR1 is MNHEY, CDR2 SVGAGI, per germline. The CDR3 covers 16 residues. The ends lost 0 bases at V and 3 bases at J; junction bases unmatched: 4. The CDR3 spells CASSYSGLAGGYEQYF. DNA for the CDR3: TGTGCCAGCAGTTACTCCGGGCTAGCGGGAGGCTACGAGCAGTACTTC.

The chain links TRBV28 to TRBJ1-2, with TRBD1 matching 8 bases. CDR1 MDHEN and CDR2 SYDVKM come from the germline V gene. V shed 6 bases, J shed 12 bases, and the junction held 9 bases outside the gene matches. The CDR3 is 12 residues long. The CDR3: CASSSISRGHTF. The DNA of the CDR3 is TGTGCCAGCAGCTCCATCAGCAGGGGGCACACCTTC.

This rearrangement joins TRBV7-9 to TRBJ2-1, with D possibly TRBD2 on 5 matching bases. Looked up from germline, CDR1 is SEHNR and CDR2 is FQNEAQ (reference sequence). Trimming removed 5 bases from V and 0 bases from J, with 20 bases in between. This CDR3 is 18 amino acids long. DNA for the CDR3: TGTGCCAGCAGCGACCCCACTCAGCGGATCCACTCCTACAATGAGCAGTTCTTC. It translates to CASSDPTQRIHSYNEQFF.

This clone was recorded once. This chain uses TRBV7-9 with TRBJ1-3; tentatively, D is TRBD1 (5 bases). The CDR3 totals 15 residues. Germline V gene sequence: CDR1 SEHNR, CDR2 FQNEAQ (reference sequence). V was cut by 6 bases and J by 0 bases, with 12 bases left in between. The CDR3 here is CASRPDRLSGNTIYF. The CDR3 bases are TGTGCCAGCAGACCAGACAGACTCTCTGGAAACACCATATATTTT.